The clone carrying this T cell receptor (beta chain) has more than one count but fewer than ten. Its cognate antigen is unknown. The sample originates from a study of T cells in Graves' hyperthyroidism and ophthalmopathy. Overall study findings and caveats: In validation, the model predicted ophthalmopathy. These predictions came a median roughly seven months before onset.

Template material for amplifying TCR beta CDR3 regions consisted of RNA transcripts. HTBI primers were the set used in a first-round RT-PCR of the TCR CDR3. From the multiplex PCR reads, TCRdb called clonotypes with MiXCR, one entry per CDR3 protein. The top ten clones hold approximately 40% of a sample with 190,000 or so distinct CDR3 sequences, around 19% of them seen once. V shed 6 bases and J shed 1 base, with 9 bases lying between them. Germline V gives CDR1 SQVTM, CDR2 ANQGSEA. This CDR3 has 12 residues. Over 18 months, lack of ophthalmopathy progression marked Graves' hyperthyroidism as stable.

The sample consisted of blood. The clonotype was recovered from a man in his forties with Graves' hyperthyroidism. The rearrangement uses TRBV29-1 and TRBJ1-1; D call uncertain. CDR3 sequence (DNA): TGCAGCGTCCGAGGGAAGAACACTGAAGCTTTCTTT. This encodes CSVRGKNTEAFF. Drawing the rest from reference TRBV29-1 and TRBJ1-1, the complete variable domain is SAVISQKPSRDICQRGTSLTIQCQVDSQVTMMFWYRQQPGQSLTLIATANQGSEATYESGFVIDKFPISRPNLTFSTLTVSNMSPEDSSIYLCSVRGKNTEAFFGQGTRLTVV.